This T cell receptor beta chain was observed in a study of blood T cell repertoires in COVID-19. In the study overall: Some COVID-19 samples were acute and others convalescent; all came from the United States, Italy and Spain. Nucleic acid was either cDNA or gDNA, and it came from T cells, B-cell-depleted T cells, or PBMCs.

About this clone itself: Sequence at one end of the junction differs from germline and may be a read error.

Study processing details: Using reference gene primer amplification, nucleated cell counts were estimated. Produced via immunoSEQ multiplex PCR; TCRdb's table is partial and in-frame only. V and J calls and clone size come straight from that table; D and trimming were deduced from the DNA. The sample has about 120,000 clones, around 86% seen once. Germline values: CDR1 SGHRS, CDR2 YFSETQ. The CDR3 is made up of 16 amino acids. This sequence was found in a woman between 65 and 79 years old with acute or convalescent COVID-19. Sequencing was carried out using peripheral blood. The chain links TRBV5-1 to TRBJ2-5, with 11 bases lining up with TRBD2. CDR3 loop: CASTQPPTSGEEAQYF. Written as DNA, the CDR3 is TGCGCCAGCACTCAACCACCGACTAGCGGGGAAGAGGCCCAGTACTTC.